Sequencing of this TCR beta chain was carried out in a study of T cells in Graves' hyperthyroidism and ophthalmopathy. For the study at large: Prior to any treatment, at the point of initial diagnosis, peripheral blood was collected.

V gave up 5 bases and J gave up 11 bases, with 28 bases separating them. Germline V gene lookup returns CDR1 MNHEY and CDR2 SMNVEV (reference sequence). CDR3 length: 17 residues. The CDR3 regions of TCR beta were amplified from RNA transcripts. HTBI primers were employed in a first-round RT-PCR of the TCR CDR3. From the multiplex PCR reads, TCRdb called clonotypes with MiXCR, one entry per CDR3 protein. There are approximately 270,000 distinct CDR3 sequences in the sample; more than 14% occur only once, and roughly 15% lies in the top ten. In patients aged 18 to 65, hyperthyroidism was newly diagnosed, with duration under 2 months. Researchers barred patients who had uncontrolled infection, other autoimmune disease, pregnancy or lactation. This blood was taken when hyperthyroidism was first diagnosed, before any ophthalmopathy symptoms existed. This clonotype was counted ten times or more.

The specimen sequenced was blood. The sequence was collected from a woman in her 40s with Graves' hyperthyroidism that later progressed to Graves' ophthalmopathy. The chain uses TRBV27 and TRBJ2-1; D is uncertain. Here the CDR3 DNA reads TGTGCCAGCAGTCTACGATCCCTCGAAGGCCCCCTTTTGAAGCAGTTCTTC. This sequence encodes CASSLRSLEGPLLKQFF.